Listed here are 26 T cell receptor beta chains from one sample, sequenced in a study of T cell changes during pregnancy in multiple sclerosis. Assay: immunoSEQ multiplex PCR; the TCRdb copy retains only in-frame clones and omits some. The table includes roughly 53,000 clones, 80% to 95% detected once. The specimen comprised CD4+ T cells from peripheral blood mononuclear cells, sampled in the third trimester of pregnancy. The receptors stem from a female donor with multiple sclerosis, enrolled in a pregnancy study.

The V gene is TRBV19, the J gene TRBJ2-1; TRBD2 agrees at 9 bases. The germline V gene encodes CDR1 LNHDA and CDR2 SQIVND (reference sequence). This CDR3 is built from 14 residues. V lost 6 bases to trimming and J lost 6 bases; unmatched junction nucleotides: 6. CDR3 loop: CASSLSGRINEQFF. As DNA, the CDR3 is TGTGCCAGTAGCCTGAGCGGGAGGATCAATGAGCAGTTCTTC.

The chain links TRBV7-9 to TRBJ1-1; possible D gene TRBD1, 5 bases. This CDR3 spans 13 amino acids. Germline lookup yields CDR1 SEHNR and CDR2 FQNEAQ (reference sequence). V was cut by 6 bases and J by 0 bases, with 8 bases left in between. CDR3 in DNA: TGTGCCAGCAGGACCAGGGTGAACACTGAAGCTTTCTTT. Translated: CASRTRVNTEAFF.

The J gene is TRBJ2-7, the V gene TRBV15, with 9 bases lining up with TRBD2. The germline CDR1 and CDR2 sequences are LNHNV and YYDKDF (reference sequence). The CDR3 runs 16 residues. V shed 0 bases and J 6 bases; nucleotides not matched to a gene: 9. Here the CDR3 reads CATSRDPGGRVGEQYF. The CDR3 nucleotides are TGTGCCACCAGCAGAGATCCCGGCGGGAGGGTTGGCGAGCAGTACTTC.

CDR3 bases: TGTGCCAGCGGGACAGGGGGTCGATTAGGTGGCTACACCTTC. Its protein is CASGTGGRLGGYTF. V is TRBV28 and J is TRBJ1-2; 11 bases map to TRBD1. This CDR3 contains 14 residues. With V trimmed by 8 bases and J by 7 bases, 9 bases remained unmatched. Germline lookup yields CDR1 MDHEN and CDR2 SYDVKM.

The rearrangement uses TRBV6-5 and TRBJ1-1; a weak D match, TRBD1 (6 bases). V dropped 7 bases and J dropped 4 bases, with 16 bases sitting between them. Germline V lookup: CDR1 MNHEY, CDR2 SVGAGI. This CDR3 has 14 residues. The CDR3 is CASTAGDRATEAFF. The CDR3 DNA is TGTGCCAGCACCGCAGGGGATCGGGCCACTGAAGCTTTCTTT.

This chain joins TRBV20-1 and TRBJ2-1, with 9 bases identical to TRBD2. V lost 6 bases, J lost 10 bases, and 4 bases stayed unmatched. This CDR3 region has 11 residues. CDR1 and CDR2 from the germline V gene are DFQATT and SNEGSKA (reference sequence). CDR3: CSAGGLAEQFF. The CDR3 bases are TGCAGTGCGGGAGGACTAGCGGAGCAGTTCTTC.

V and J are TRBV6-6 and TRBJ2-3; perhaps TRBD1 as D (5 bases). The V and J ends lost 6 bases and 0 bases respectively, with 13 bases between them. The germline V gene has CDR1 MNHNY and CDR2 SVGAGI (reference sequence). The CDR3 contains 15 residues. The CDR3 bases are TGTGCCAGCAGACCAACAGGACCAAGCACAGATACGCAGTATTTT. This gives the protein CASRPTGPSTDTQYF.

The V gene is TRBV28, the J gene TRBJ2-7, with a weak D call TRBD1 (6 bases). This CDR3 has 11 residues. The germline CDR1 and CDR2 sequences are MDHEN and SYDVKM. This chain's CDR3 is CVARGPYEQYF. In DNA form, the CDR3 reads TGTGTGGCCAGGGGCCCCTACGAGCAGTACTTC.

The V and J genes are TRBV9 and TRBJ2-1; 7 positions match TRBD1. V lost 2 bases, J lost 0 bases, and 2 bases stayed unmatched. CDR1 and CDR2 (germline): SGDLS, YYNGEE. The CDR3 is 15 amino acids. This chain's CDR3 is CASSVTGSSYNEQFF. CDR3 nucleotides: TGTGCCAGCAGCGTGACAGGGAGCTCCTACAATGAGCAGTTCTTC.

The chain carries TRBV29-1 and TRBJ2-2; D uncertain. CDR1 is SQVTM, CDR2 ANQGSEA, per germline. V lost 4 bases and J lost 0, with 6 bases in between. The CDR3 spans 13 residues. For the CDR3, the DNA is TGCAGCGTTGGACACGCGAACACCGGGGAGCTGTTTTTT. It yields the protein CSVGHANTGELFF.

The V call is TRBV7-2, the J call TRBJ1-5; D is perhaps TRBD1 (5 bases). The germline gives CDR1 SGHTA, CDR2 FQGNSA. This CDR3 region has 15 residues. V was pared by 1 base and J by 6 bases, with 13 bases between. The CDR3 reads CASSLEGPKGQPQHF. The CDR3 DNA sequence: TGTGCCAGCAGCTTAGAGGGGCCGAAGGGTCAGCCCCAGCATTTT.

The chain couples TRBV7-9 to TRBJ2-5, with 11 positions matching TRBD1. The CDR3 is made up of 15 amino acids. Germline loops: CDR1 SEHNR, CDR2 FQNEAQ (reference sequence). V trimming: 4 bases; J trimming: 3 bases; junction bases outside the gene matches: 4. This chain's CDR3 is CASSSWTGGEETQYF. The CDR3 nucleotides read TGTGCCAGCAGCTCCTGGACAGGGGGCGAAGAGACCCAGTACTTC.

J is TRBJ2-7 and V is TRBV28; D is uncertain. The CDR3 spans 12 residues. From germline, CDR1 is MDHEN and CDR2 SYDVKM. V was clipped by 6 bases and J by 4 bases, with 10 bases between them. DNA for the CDR3: TGTGCCAGCAGGGGCACCTGGTACGAGCAGTACTTC. Protein: CASRGTWYEQYF.

The chain links TRBV6-1 to TRBJ1-5; no clear D. Germline V CDR1 and CDR2: MNHNS, SASEGT. The CDR3 totals 15 residues. The V end was cut by 0 bases, the J end by 0 bases, with 6 bases between. This CDR3 is CASSEAGGSNQPQHF. The CDR3 coding sequence is TGTGCCAGCAGTGAAGCGGGAGGTAGCAATCAGCCCCAGCATTTT.

The chain joins TRBV6-5 to TRBJ2-7; D is unclear. Trimming removed 5 bases from V and 3 bases from J, with 5 bases in between. The germline CDR1 and CDR2 sequences are MNHEY and SVGAGI. There are 11 residues in the CDR3. The CDR3 coding sequence is TGTGCCAGCAGTCGACACTACGAGCAGTACTTC. As protein: CASSRHYEQYF.

The genes are TRBV4-3 and TRBJ2-6; D is possibly TRBD1 (6 bases). The CDR3 has 17 amino acids. V lost 4 bases and J lost 0, with 13 bases in between. Germline lookup yields CDR1 LGHNA and CDR2 YSLEER. The CDR3 DNA reads TGCGCCAGCAGCCTGACAGGTACCACCTCTGGGGCCAACGTCCTGACTTTC. Amino acid sequence: CASSLTGTTSGANVLTF.

A single count supports this clone. The J gene is TRBJ2-7, the V gene TRBV7-2, with D possibly matching TRBD2 (5 bases). The V and J ends lost 3 bases and 0 bases respectively, with 12 bases between them. Germline lookup yields CDR1 SGHTA and CDR2 FQGNSA. The CDR3 loop spans 15 amino acids. CDR3 coding DNA: TGTGCCAGCAGCTTGAACGGGATGAGCTCCTACGAGCAGTACTTC. Its protein is CASSLNGMSSYEQYF.

Written as DNA, the CDR3 is TGTGCCAGCAGCAATGACAGGGTCGGCTACACCTTC. It translates to CASSNDRVGYTF. The chain joins TRBV2 to TRBJ1-2; 7 bases agree with TRBD1. The germline CDR1 and CDR2 sequences are SNHLY and FYNNEI. This CDR3 comprises 12 residues. V lost 6 bases and J lost 8; bases outside the gene matches: 6.

This clone was observed once. The rearrangement joins TRBV6-1 to TRBJ2-1; D is unclear. Germline V gives CDR1 MNHNS, CDR2 SASEGT. The CDR3 sequence is 15 residues long. Trimming shortened V by 1 base and J by 1 base, and 8 bases separated the two germline ends. Here the CDR3 reads CASSEESQSYNEQFF. CDR3 DNA: TGTGCCAGCAGTGAAGAAAGTCAGTCCTACAATGAGCAGTTCTTC.

The chain has TRBV6-5 and TRBJ2-2, with D perhaps TRBD1 (6 bases). This CDR3 comprises 16 residues. V dropped 2 bases and J dropped 4 bases, with 14 bases sitting between them. Germline CDR1 is MNHEY and CDR2 is SVGAGI. The CDR3 nucleotides are TGTGCCAGCAGTTACGACAGGAGCCGGGGCACCGGGGAGCTGTTTTTT. This codes for CASSYDRSRGTGELFF.

The chain joins TRBV30 to TRBJ2-2, with a tentative D call TRBD1 (5 bases). V was trimmed by 3 bases and J by 4 bases, leaving 9 bases between them. CDR1 is GTSNPN and CDR2 is SVGIG in the germline V gene (reference sequence). The CDR3 runs 13 residues. CDR3 amino acids: CAWRGPATGELFF. CDR3 bases: TGTGCCTGGAGGGGGCCGGCCACCGGGGAGCTGTTTTTT.

The V call is TRBV5-1, the J call TRBJ2-1, with 14 bases aligning to TRBD2. V lost 4 bases, J lost 1 base, and 10 bases stayed unmatched. This CDR3 region has 19 residues. Germline loops: CDR1 SGHRS, CDR2 YFSETQ. The CDR3 is CASSRTSGRPFRSYNEQFF. In DNA form, the CDR3 reads TGCGCCAGCAGCAGGACTAGCGGGAGGCCTTTTCGGTCCTACAATGAGCAGTTCTTC. Full variable domain (rest looked up from reference TRBV5-1 and TRBJ2-1): KAGVTQTPRYLIKTRGQQVTLSCSPISGHRSVSWYQQTPGQGLQFLFEYFSETQRNKGNFPGRFSGRQFSNSRSEMNVSTLELGDSALYLCASSRTSGRPFRSYNEQFFGPGTRLTVL.

With respect to this clone: Compared with germline, one end of the junction differs, possibly owing to a read error. The chain carries TRBV6-1 and TRBJ2-1, with 7 positions matching TRBD2. CDR3 size: 14 residues. Germline CDR1 MNHNS, CDR2 SASEGT. The CDR3 DNA follows: TGTGCCAGCAGTCAGGGACTATCCTATAATGAGCAGTTCTTC. Encoded protein: CASSQGLSYNEQFF.

This chain uses TRBV7-8 with TRBJ2-7; 7 nucleotides agree with TRBD2. Germline CDR1 is SGHVS and CDR2 is FQNEAQ. The CDR3 has 16 residues. The V gene end was trimmed by 5 bases and the J gene end by 6 bases; junction bases not matched to a gene: 16. DNA for the CDR3: TGTGCCAGCAGCCCCCAACTTGGTCGTGTAGCGGGCGAGCAGTACTTC. This codes for CASSPQLGRVAGEQYF. The full variable domain, rest sourced from reference TRBV7-8 and TRBJ2-7, is GAGVSQSPRYKVAKRGQDVALRCDPISGHVSLFWYQQALGQGPEFLTYFQNEAQLDKSGLPSDRFFAERPEGSVSTLKIQRTQQEDSAVYLCASSPQLGRVAGEQYFGPGTRLTVT.

This chain links TRBV19 with TRBJ2-4; 8 bases fit TRBD2. Germline CDR1 reads LNHDA; CDR2 reads SQIVND (reference sequence). The V segment lost 5 bases and the J segment 7 bases; nucleotides outside the gene matches: 4. The CDR3 is 13 residues long. This CDR3 is CASSRGGGNIQYF. For the CDR3, the DNA is TGTGCCAGTAGTCGCGGCGGGGGGAACATTCAGTACTTC.

This clone is a singleton in its sample. This chain joins TRBV18 and TRBJ2-7; 12 bases are a match to TRBD2. Germline V CDR1 and CDR2: KGHSH, LQKENI. The V and J ends lost 2 bases and 7 bases, in that order; junction bases with no gene match: 6. This CDR3 contains 15 residues. The DNA for the CDR3 is TGTGCCAGCTCACCATCTAGCGGGAGGGCGAGAGAGCAGTACTTC. Translating gives CASSPSSGRAREQYF.